This T cell receptor beta chain stems from a study of blood T cells in healthy people across ages (dated by TCRdb to 2013 to 2016). Turning to the overall study: In model experiments, roughly one uniquely barcoded TCR beta cDNA molecule per two T cells was captured by template switching. Age-related changes in TCR beta repertoire diversity were measured in the study by deep sequencing normalized with unique cDNA molecular identifiers. To avoid experimental bias, donors of different ages were randomly spread across the sequencing lanes. Two additional independent replicas of 1 million unique cDNA reads from the same blood draw were analyzed for two donors (one aged 18 to 29 and one aged 80 or older). Four age groups were formed from the donors: young (average about 15 years), middle-aged (approximately 42), aged (approximately 60) and long-lived (less than 85).

Overall study results and their limits: Bulk unsorted PBMC profiling prevented conclusive comparison of naive and antigen-experienced compartments. The percentage of naive T cells measured by flow cytometry correlated strongly with observed TCR beta diversity. Estimates of total diversity based on one million sequenced T cells were regarded as lower bounds and as underestimates. Because the CMV infection status of the donors was unknown, age-related changes in expanded clonotypes may potentially have been confounded. Observed TCR beta diversity per million T cells fell roughly linearly with age, and a significant reduction was already apparent by age around 40. Compared with the aged group, the long-lived group had more naive CD4+ T cells, fewer expanded clones and increased TCR diversity, suggesting age selection.

Trimming costs V 6 bases and J 1 base, and their ends lie 14 bases apart. From cysteine to phenylalanine, the CDR3 is 15 amino acids long. The kept DNA is CDR3 alone, 45 bases in frame from the first base. From the germline V gene, CDR1 is KGHDR and CDR2 is SFDVKD. Libraries were built with 5' RACE. Sequencing used an Illumina HiSeq 2500. A second PCR of roughly 6 to 11 cycles was run with a J-beta primer mix and a sample-barcoded 5' primer. A template-switch 5' adaptor carrying 12 random nucleotides introduced a unique molecular identifier onto each TCR beta cDNA molecule. At least 2.5 million CDR3-containing paired-end reads were obtained from each sample. The Mint cDNA synthesis kit, primed by a TRBC-specific oligonucleotide, was used to synthesize first-strand cDNA from all RNA. All cDNA was treated with uracil-DNA glycosylase and then went through a first 18-cycle PCR with the universal primers M1SS and BC2_uni_R. The authors' analysis ran thus. For normalization, 1 million high-quality reads, each with a distinct molecular identifier, were randomly selected from each sample. Instead of being binned into consensus sequences, reads that shared molecular identifiers were thrown out. MiTCR, run with a Q25 quality threshold and the strictest error-elimination algorithm, handled CDR3 identification, clonotype clustering and error correction. A nonparametric unseen species model with Euler transformation was used to estimate lower-bound total TCR beta diversity. TCRdb took the public reads, trimmed them with fastp at Q25, ran MiXCR for clone calling and kept in-frame beta chains. CDR3 protein sequences are deduplicated, and each keeps its most common genes and DNA. These V and J calls originate from TCRdb's pipeline instead of the authors' own analysis. This sample gives some 1 million distinct CDR3 sequences in total; 45% of them show up just once. The ten largest make up under 20% of the sample.

The roughly 38 donors, aged about 6 to 100 years, were systemically healthy Caucasian individuals from Russia. About 9.1 milliliters of peripheral blood were collected from each donor into EDTA-treated Vacutainer tubes. Ficoll-Paque density-gradient centrifugation was used to isolate PBMCs, with at least 7 million per sample. Total RNA, at least 6 micrograms per sample, was extracted from PBMCs with Trizol reagent. The percentages of naive CD45RAhigh/CD27high T cells were determined by flow cytometry on a PBMC aliquot from every donor. As concerns this clonotype: The clone's antigen remains unknown. One base away there is no much larger clone; base qualities are not given.

The chain uses TRBV24-1 and TRBJ2-5; perhaps TRBD2 is the D gene, with 5 bases matching. Sequencing was carried out using blood. The receptor comes from a woman aged 55 to 70 in good health. In nucleotides, the sequence is TGTGCCACCAGTTCGCCGAGCGGAATCCAAGAGACCCAGTACTTC. Its protein reads: CATSSPSGIQETQYF.